This TCR beta chain appears in the sequencing data of a study of cytomegalovirus exposure and HLA in healthy donors. Whole-study results and caveats: An analysis was carried out later, and it reportedly showed fewer N-insertions in an Asian-associated ancestry cluster than the approximately 700-donor mean. A later analysis found that most CMV-associated TCR beta chains appeared HLA-restricted.

The PCR had 60 Vbeta and 13 Jbeta primers. Some clones are missing from TCRdb's copy, which holds only in-frame ones; the method was immunoSEQ multiplex PCR. The repertoire holds tens of thousands of clones, with roughly 67% as singletons. V was cut by 3 bases and J by 2 bases, with 15 bases left in between. The CDR3 covers 15 residues. The germline CDR1 and CDR2 sequences are SGHRS and YFSETQ. About this clone itself: What it binds is not known.

Sequencing input: PBMCs. The sequence was collected from a woman in her forties or fifties in good health and CMV-seropositive. V is TRBV5-1 and J is TRBJ2-7; tentatively, D is TRBD1 (5 bases). The CDR3 region has the DNA TGCGCCAGCAGCTCGGAACAGGATAACACCTACGAGCAGTACTTC. This codes for CASSSEQDNTYEQYF.